The clone carrying this TCR beta chain was counted many times. Its antigen remains unidentified. These data are taken from a study of neurological immune-mediated disorders. Regarding the study as a whole: The most TCR clonal expansion was seen in HTLV-1-associated myelopathy, and the least was seen in multiple sclerosis, which fell below healthy controls.

Between the trimmed V and J ends, which lost 0 bases and 5 bases, there was a span of 11 bases. CDR1 MNHEY and CDR2 SVGAGI come from the germline V gene. This CDR3 has 15 residues. TCRdb reprocessed the 5' RACE reads with MiXCR, giving one entry per CDR3 protein. The sample carries approximately 100,000 distinct CDR3 sequences, 3.5% to 4% recorded once. Sequencing was performed on PBMCs. The gene calls are TRBV6-5 and TRBJ1-5; tentatively, D is TRBD1 (5 bases). The receptor comes from a woman under 30 with multiple sclerosis. CDR3 sequence: CASSYSQGGHQPQHF. CDR3 DNA sequence: TGTGCCAGCAGTTACTCGCAGGGAGGCCATCAGCCCCAGCATTTT.